This record covers a single T cell receptor beta chain. Each CDR3 protein gets one entry in TCRdb, which reprocessed the 5' RACE reads and gives no DNA. There are about 550,000 distinct CDR3 sequences in the sample, with approximately 3.6% held by the top ten. This specimen comes from a study of T cells expressing NK-cell markers. The CDR3 is made up of 15 amino acids. The germline V gene encodes CDR1 MGHDK and CDR2 SYGVNS. The specimen sequenced was blood T cells: a sorted CD56 or NKG2C T cell subset, CD4+ or CD8+ T cells, or bulk PBMC T cells (not recorded which). The genes are TRBV25-1 and TRBJ2-1; as DNA is missing, the TRBD2 call by TCRdb cannot be tested. This clonotype was obtained from a man younger than 30 in good health. CDR3 sequence: CASSEGTSGYNEQFF.